The entry below describes one T cell receptor beta chain. Its target is not known. These data come from a study of CD8+ T cells in alopecia areata. On the study more broadly: Treatment of the treated patients consisted of oral tofacitinib, 5 to 10 mg twice daily.

Extracted RNA was reverse transcribed, and the resulting cDNA served as sequencing template. The assay was immunoSEQ multiplex PCR, and TCRdb's table has in-frame clones only and misses some. The table records 140,000 to 150,000 clones, around half of them present only once. General observations from the study: Clonality in lesional scalp, especially alopecia totalis/universalis, exceeded that of normal scalp. With one nonresponder, baseline CD8+ expansion's link to response remains uncertain.

The V end was cut by 0 bases, the J end by 0 bases, with 7 bases between. Germline V gene sequence: CDR1 SGHRS, CDR2 YFSETQ. The length of the CDR3 is 14 residues. Sample treatment: oral pan-JAK inhibitor, 5-10 mg twice daily. Alopecia areata patients had lesional scalp punch biopsies and peripheral blood taken from them. The source material was CD8+ T cells sorted from blood, sampled at week 4, from a patient treated with tofacitinib. The rearrangement joins TRBV5-1 to TRBJ2-7; no clear D gene. The clonotype originates from a human donor with alopecia areata. This chain's CDR3 is CASSLDDNSYEQYF. The CDR3 nucleotides read TGCGCCAGCAGCTTGGACGACAACTCCTACGAGCAGTACTTC.